The rows below give T cell receptor beta chains drawn from one sample of a study of T cells in Graves' hyperthyroidism and ophthalmopathy. TCRdb reanalysed the multiplex PCR reads using MiXCR and keeps one entry per CDR3 protein. Altogether under 400,000 distinct CDR3 sequences are present, 15% to 18% being singletons, with the ten largest covering about a quarter. The specimen was blood. All receptors come from a woman under 30 with Graves' hyperthyroidism that later progressed to Graves' ophthalmopathy. CDR3s include the opening cysteine and the closing phenylalanine or tryptophan. Each record gives: J gene, V gene, clone size, D gene, CDR3 DNA, CDR3 protein. The D gene is left open where the match is weak. Some rows have no size entry. The others give once, few or many, or a class for an expanded clone.

>TRBJ1-5|TRBV4-2|NA|NA
TGTGCCAGCAGCCAAGAGCCGGGGAATCAGCCCCAGCATTTT
CASSQEPGNQPQHF
>TRBJ2-3|TRBV30|NA|NA
TGTGCCTGGAGAGGGGCGACGGGCACAGATACGCAGTATTTT
CAWRGATGTDTQYF
>TRBJ1-1|TRBV27|few|NA
TGTGCCAGCAGTTTCGGACAGCCGAACACTGAAGCTTTCTTT
CASSFGQPNTEAFF
>TRBJ2-5|TRBV4-2|many|TRBD2
TGTGCCAGCAGCTCGACTAGCGGGAGGGAGGAGACCCAGTACTTC
CASSSTSGREETQYF
>TRBJ2-1|TRBV6-1|many|NA
TGTGCCAGCAGTCCCCGGGACTGGGGCCCCAATGAGCAGTTCTTC
CASSPRDWGPNEQFF
>TRBJ2-1|TRBV9|many|NA
TGTGCCAGCAGCGTAGCCCGGACTTCCCGCTCCTACAATGAGCAGTTCTTC
CASSVARTSRSYNEQFF
>TRBJ1-1|TRBV4-2|NA|TRBD1
TGTGCCAGCAGCCAAGTTAGGGTAGGGGGCAGAGCTTTCTTT
CASSQVRVGGRAFF
>TRBJ1-1|TRBV12-3/TRBV12-4|NA|NA
TGTGCCAGCTCAGAGGGCCCTAACGGAGCCACTGAAGCTTTCTTT
CASSEGPNGATEAFF
>TRBJ2-5|TRBV29-1|NA|NA
TGCAGCGTCACGTGGTTAATACAAGAGACCCAGTACTTC
CSVTWLIQETQYF
>TRBJ2-1|TRBV28|many|TRBD2
TGTGCCAGCAGTTCCAGACTAGCGGAAATCTCCTACAATGAGCAGTTCTTC
CASSSRLAEISYNEQFF
>TRBJ2-7|TRBV6-1|many|TRBD2
TGTGCCAGCAGTGTCTTAAGCGGGGGAGACTCCTACGAGCAGTACTTC
CASSVLSGGDSYEQYF
>TRBJ2-1|TRBV7-2|many|NA
TGTGCCAGCAGCCCGCGGACCTACAATGAGCAGTTCTTC
CASSPRTYNEQFF
>TRBJ2-1|TRBV6-2/TRBV6-3|many|TRBD2
TGTGCCAGCGAGATCCAGCGGGAGGGCGATGAGCAGTTCTTC
CASEIQREGDEQFF
>TRBJ2-5|TRBV29-1|few|NA
TGCAGCGTTGAAAACTTCCAAGAGACCCAGTACTTC
CSVENFQETQYF
>TRBJ2-4|TRBV6-1|NA|NA
TGTGCCAGCACCAACGGTCCAGGGATGCGCAAAAACATTCAGTACTTC
CASTNGPGMRKNIQYF
>TRBJ2-7|TRBV4-2|many|NA
TGTGCCAGCAGCCCGCCGGGACTCCCTGGGGAGCAGTACTTC
CASSPPGLPGEQYF
>TRBJ1-4|TRBV4-2|few|TRBD1
TGTGCCAGCAGCGGACAGGGTTGGACTAATGAAAAACTGTTTTTT
CASSGQGWTNEKLFF
>TRBJ1-5|TRBV28|many|NA
TGTGCCAGCAGTTTGACAACAGCGGGCAATCAGCCCCAGCATTTT
CASSLTTAGNQPQHF
>TRBJ1-4|TRBV28|few|NA
TGTGCCAGCAGTTCCGGGGGTTTAGGGGAAAAACTGTTTTTT
CASSSGGLGEKLFF
>TRBJ1-6|TRBV6-5|many|NA
TGTGCCAGCAGTTACTCGATTGGAAGTTCACCCCTCCACTTT
CASSYSIGSSPLHF
>TRBJ1-5|TRBV11-2|few|NA
TGTGCCGGCAGCTTAGGAGGCAGGGATGGCTCTCCGTATAGCAATCAGCCCCAGCATTTT
CAGSLGGRDGSPYSNQPQHF
>TRBJ2-1|TRBV2|many|TRBD2
TGTGCCAGCAGTCGGACTAGCGGGGTTAGCTCCTACAATGAGCAGTTCTTC
CASSRTSGVSSYNEQFF
>TRBJ2-2|TRBV12-3/TRBV12-4|many|TRBD1
TGTGCCAGCAGTTTAGGGACAGGGGAGCCCACCGGGGAGCTGTTTTTT
CASSLGTGEPTGELFF
>TRBJ1-5|TRBV12-3/TRBV12-4|many|NA
TGTGCCAGCACATACCAGGGGACGCAGCCCCAGCATTTT
CASTYQGTQPQHF
>TRBJ2-7|TRBV19|NA|TRBD2
TGTGCCAGTAGTTCCGGGACTAGTCTACACGAGCAGTACTTC
CASSSGTSLHEQYF